The 25 T cell receptor beta chains listed next were all sequenced from one sample in a study of shared clonotypes between healthy human individuals. CD45RO negativity and positive selection for CCR7 defined naive CD8 cells, a population that excluded terminally differentiated effector memory CD45RA+ cells. Data came from immunoSEQ multiplex PCR; TCRdb stores just in-frame clones and leaves some out. The table lists fewer than 700,000 clones, 85% to 95% of them singletons, with approximately 0.11% in the top ten. The sample was naive CD8+ T cells sorted from blood. The receptors were gathered from a woman aged 25-40 years in good health.

The chain uses TRBV28 and TRBJ2-3; 8 positions agree with TRBD2. The V segment lost 5 bases and the J segment 3 bases; nucleotides outside the gene matches: 13. From germline, CDR1 is MDHEN and CDR2 SYDVKM. The CDR3 is 17 amino acids. The CDR3 here is CASSLSSTGGRTDTQYF. The DNA of the CDR3 is TGTGCCAGCAGTCTCTCCTCGACAGGCGGGAGGACAGATACGCAGTATTTT.

The rearrangement joins TRBV4-1 to TRBJ1-2, with TRBD1 identical over 8 bases. CDR1 and CDR2 (germline): MGHRA, YSYEKL. The junction had 9 bases not matched to a gene; V was cut back by 6 bases and J by 9 bases. The CDR3 is made up of 13 amino acids. CDR3 in DNA: TGCGCCAGCAGGATGACAGGGGTTCAGAGCTACACCTTC. Amino acid sequence: CASRMTGVQSYTF.

The chain employs TRBV28 and TRBJ2-7; TRBD2 matches 12 bases. CDR3 size: 16 residues. V dropped 3 bases and J dropped 7; count of bases not matched to a gene: 10. Per the germline V gene, CDR1 is MDHEN and CDR2 is SYDVKM. The CDR3 DNA reads TGTGCCAGCAGTTTTCTCCCCTTGACTAGCGGGAGTGAGCAGTACTTC. Its translation: CASSFLPLTSGSEQYF.

This clone was observed a single time. The chain couples TRBV7-8 to TRBJ2-7; D unresolved. V gave up 1 base and J gave up 9 bases, with 28 bases separating them. CDR3 length: 18 amino acids. The germline gives CDR1 SGHVS, CDR2 FQNEAQ. CDR3 in amino acids: CASSLGSFPGTLPSGQYF. CDR3 coding DNA: TGTGCCAGCAGCTTAGGGAGCTTCCCCGGTACACTACCCTCGGGGCAGTACTTC.

Points on this clone: Other DNA sequences within the sample encode an identical CDR3. CDR3: CASSVGTDSYEQYF. The CDR3 coding sequence is TGTGCCAGCAGCGTCGGGACAGATTCCTACGAGCAGTACTTC. The chain uses TRBV9 and TRBJ2-7; TRBD1 aligns across 7 bases. V was pared by 2 bases and J by 1 base, with 3 bases of the junction left unmatched. The germline gives CDR1 SGDLS, CDR2 YYNGEE. CDR3 length equals 14 residues. Complete variable domain (other parts from reference TRBV9 and TRBJ2-7): DSGVTQTPKHLITATGQRVTLRCSPRSGDLSVYWYQQSLDQGLQFLIQYYNGEERAKGNILERFSAQQFPDLHSELNLSSLELGDSALYFCASSVGTDSYEQYFGPGTRLTVT.

The V call is TRBV27, the J call TRBJ2-5; D is undetermined. CDR1 MNHEY and CDR2 SMNVEV come from the germline V gene (reference sequence). This CDR3 comprises 12 residues. The V gene lost 6 bases and the J gene lost 0 bases, with 5 bases spanning the gap. CDR3 bases: TGTGCCAGCAGCTTTTACCAAGAGACCCAGTACTTC. It is translated as CASSFYQETQYF.

The chain couples TRBV5-6 to TRBJ2-3; 11 bases are shared with TRBD2. This CDR3 is 16 amino acids long. V dropped 0 bases and J dropped 8; count of bases not matched to a gene: 8. Germline-derived CDR1 and CDR2 are SGHDT and YYEEEE. The CDR3 loop reads CASSLALAGGPGTQYF. CDR3 DNA: TGTGCCAGCAGCTTGGCCCTAGCGGGAGGCCCTGGTACGCAGTATTTT.

This sequence joins TRBV19 and TRBJ2-7; no reliable D call. The length of the CDR3 is 14 residues. Trimming took 6 bases from V and 4 from J, leaving 16 bases between them. Germline CDR1 is LNHDA and CDR2 is SQIVND (reference sequence). The CDR3 DNA reads as TGTGCCAGTAGCCGGGCCGTAAAGGAATACGAGCAGTACTTC. Its protein is CASSRAVKEYEQYF.

The chain recombines TRBV29-1 with TRBJ1-2; the D is unclear. Germline V gene lookup returns CDR1 SQVTM and CDR2 ANQGSEA. The CDR3 runs 12 residues. Trimming took 3 bases from V and 8 from J, leaving 13 bases between them. CDR3 DNA: TGCAGCGTTGAGGTCACTACGTTGGGCTACACCTTC. Protein: CSVEVTTLGYTF.

The chain employs TRBV29-1 and TRBJ2-3; D unclear. CDR3 size: 16 residues. Germline V lookup: CDR1 SQVTM, CDR2 ANQGSEA. V was pared by 2 bases and J by 4 bases, with 19 bases between. The CDR3 nucleotides read TGCAGCGTTGAACACATATGGGCCGTCTGGGCAGATACGCAGTATTTT. It is translated as CSVEHIWAVWADTQYF.

The chain couples TRBV27 to TRBJ2-7; D gene uncertain. Between the trimmed V and J ends, which lost 1 base and 2 bases, there was a span of 9 bases. The CDR3 is 14 amino acids. Germline V CDR1 and CDR2: MNHEY, SMNVEV (reference sequence). The CDR3: CASSLYPSTYEQYF. For the CDR3, the DNA is TGTGCCAGCAGTTTATACCCGTCAACCTACGAGCAGTACTTC.

The V and J genes are TRBV5-6 and TRBJ2-1; D not certain. Germline assignment: CDR1 SGHDT and CDR2 YYEEEE. The CDR3 sequence is 12 residues long. Trimming removed 3 bases at V and 6 bases at J, with 7 bases between. CDR3 DNA: TGTGCCAGCAGCTCTGGGGTCAATGAGCAGTTCTTC. Translation gives CASSSGVNEQFF.

V gene TRBV4-1 combines with J gene TRBJ2-7; possible D gene TRBD2, 6 bases. The CDR3 is 15 amino acids. Deletions cut 0 bases from V and 7 bases from J, with 16 bases between. Germline V CDR1 and CDR2: MGHRA, YSYEKL. CDR3 region: CASSQEGGPSREQYF. CDR3 sequence (DNA): TGCGCCAGCAGCCAAGAAGGAGGGCCCTCTCGGGAGCAGTACTTC.

This chain joins TRBV13 and TRBJ1-6, with D possibly TRBD1 on 5 matching bases. CDR1 is PRHDT and CDR2 is FYEKMQ in the germline V gene (reference sequence). The CDR3 is 15 residues long. V was shortened by 2 bases and J by 9 bases, with 14 bases between the two germline ends. The CDR3 protein is CASSLTGGGGSPLHF. DNA of the CDR3: TGTGCCAGCAGCTTAACCGGGGGAGGAGGTTCACCCCTCCACTTT.

This chain uses TRBV10-2 with TRBJ2-1; a weak D match, TRBD1 (6 bases). CDR3 length equals 14 residues. Germline values: CDR1 WSHSY, CDR2 SAAADI. V gave up 2 bases and J gave up 4 bases, with 9 bases separating them. The CDR3 protein is CASSEEGDYNEQFF. Here the CDR3 DNA reads TGCGCCAGCAGTGAGGAGGGGGATTACAATGAGCAGTTCTTC.

The chain recombines TRBV4-1 with TRBJ1-3; D is unclear. V dropped 3 bases and J dropped 1 base, with 10 bases sitting between them. The length of the CDR3 is 15 residues. In germline, CDR1 is MGHRA, CDR2 YSYEKL. The CDR3 sequence is CASSQASASGNTIYF. The DNA of the CDR3 is TGCGCCAGCAGCCAGGCATCTGCTTCTGGAAACACCATATATTTT.

The rearrangement links TRBV7-9 to TRBJ1-6; no firm D call. Per germline, CDR1 SEHNR and CDR2 FQNEAQ (reference sequence). V dropped 6 bases and J dropped 7 bases, with 10 bases sitting between them. This CDR3 contains 13 residues. This CDR3 reads CASRTEGNSPLHF. CDR3 DNA: TGTGCCAGCAGAACCGAAGGGAATTCACCCCTCCACTTT.

V and J are TRBV6-6 and TRBJ2-7, with 7 bases identical to TRBD2. The CDR3 has 15 amino acids. CDR1 is MNHNY, CDR2 SVGAGI, per germline (reference sequence). V trimming: 7 bases; J trimming: 7 bases; junction bases outside the gene matches: 16. The CDR3: CASMPGRVPTEEQYF. CDR3 sequence (DNA): TGTGCCAGCATGCCGGGGAGGGTCCCTACGGAGGAGCAGTACTTC.

This rearrangement joins TRBV6-5 to TRBJ1-2; the match to TRBD1 covers 7 bases. The CDR3 is 13 amino acids. The germline V gene encodes CDR1 MNHEY and CDR2 SVGAGI. Trimming at V came to 3 bases and at J to 7 bases, leaving 5 bases not matched to a gene. CDR3 sequence reads: CASSYEGAGGYTF. The CDR3 DNA is TGTGCCAGCAGTTATGAGGGGGCTGGTGGCTACACCTTC.

The chain is built from TRBV28 and TRBJ1-5, with D unresolved. From germline, CDR1 is MDHEN and CDR2 SYDVKM. The CDR3 extends over 15 amino acids. Between the trimmed V and J ends, which lost 1 base and 3 bases, there was a span of 10 bases. In nucleotides, the CDR3 is TGTGCCAGCAGTTTATTCCTGAGCGTCAATCAGCCCCAGCATTTT. This codes for CASSLFLSVNQPQHF.

This clone was detected once. This chain joins TRBV29-1 and TRBJ2-7; 7 nucleotides align to TRBD2. The CDR3 is 13 amino acids. CDR1 and CDR2 (germline): SQVTM, ANQGSEA. V lost 7 bases, J lost 1 base, and 7 bases stayed unmatched. CDR3 DNA: TGCAGCGGGGGGGAGGGCCTATCCTACGAGCAGTACTTC. Residues: CSGGEGLSYEQYF.

The V and J genes are TRBV20-1 and TRBJ1-1, with D possibly TRBD1 on 5 matching bases. CDR3 length: 11 residues. Germline CDR1 reads DFQATT; CDR2 reads SNEGSKA (reference sequence). V shed 4 bases and J shed 7 bases, with 10 bases lying between them. CDR3 amino acids: CSATTGVEAFF. CDR3 bases: TGCAGTGCTACCACAGGTGTTGAAGCTTTCTTT.

The chain has TRBV6-1 and TRBJ1-1; D gene ambiguous. CDR1 MNHNS and CDR2 SASEGT come from the germline V gene. The CDR3 is 12 residues long. Trimming took off 6 bases at V and 2 bases at J, with 7 bases between the two ends. CDR3 sequence reads: CASRVLNTEAFF. CDR3 nucleotide sequence: TGTGCCAGCAGAGTGCTCAACACTGAAGCTTTCTTT.

The chain links TRBV20-1 to TRBJ1-1; D call uncertain. V was shortened by 1 base and J by 7 bases, with 4 bases between the two germline ends. The germline V gene has CDR1 DFQATT and CDR2 SNEGSKA (reference sequence). This CDR3 spans 10 amino acids. The CDR3: CSARALEAFF. CDR3 DNA: TGCAGTGCTAGAGCCCTTGAAGCTTTCTTT.

This chain joins TRBV13 and TRBJ2-7, with 12 bases fitting TRBD1. This CDR3 comprises 16 residues. From germline, CDR1 is PRHDT and CDR2 FYEKMQ (reference sequence). The ends lost 4 bases at V and 3 bases at J; junction bases unmatched: 7. Here the CDR3 reads CASSSTGTGGIYEQYF. In nucleotides, the CDR3 is TGTGCCAGCAGCTCGACCGGGACAGGGGGCATCTACGAGCAGTACTTC.